These 13 T cell receptor beta chains originate from one sample sequenced in a study of T cell responses to AZD1222 COVID-19 vaccine. Assay used: immunoSEQ multiplex PCR; TCRdb lists only in-frame clones, some missing. The table records some 96,000 clones, around 87% of them present only once. The sequencing used peripheral blood, collected on day 0 of MenACWY control vaccination. The receptors were gathered from an adult in good health.

The sample holds one count of this clone. The J gene is TRBJ2-7, the V gene TRBV7-8, with unresolved D. The CDR3 is 16 amino acids. The germline gives CDR1 SGHVS, CDR2 FQNEAQ. The V gene lost 5 bases and the J gene lost 1 base, with 18 bases spanning the gap. DNA for the CDR3: TGTGCCAGCAGCCCAACCTTGGGGTTCGTTTCCTACGAGCAGTACTTC. Translation: CASSPTLGFVSYEQYF.

The chain is built from TRBV20-1 and TRBJ1-1; D ambiguous. This CDR3 has 11 residues. The ends were cut back, 3 bases at V and 5 bases at J, with 7 bases in the middle. The germline gives CDR1 DFQATT, CDR2 SNEGSKA (reference sequence). CDR3 nucleotides: TGCAGTGCTAGCCTGGCAACTGAAGCTTTCTTT. This sequence encodes CSASLATEAFF.

The chain recombines TRBV12-3 or TRBV12-4 with TRBJ1-5; the D is unclear. This CDR3 comprises 13 residues. The V end lost 8 bases, the J end lost 3 bases, and 11 bases lay between the germline ends. The CDR3 here is CASSLRVNQPQHF. CDR3 nucleotides: TGTGCCAGCTCCCTGCGGGTCAATCAGCCCCAGCATTTT.

This sequence joins TRBV29-1 and TRBJ1-4; D unclear. From germline, CDR1 is SQVTM and CDR2 ANQGSEA. V lost 4 bases and J 10 bases, leaving 16 bases between the germline ends. This CDR3 is built from 13 residues. CDR3 in DNA: TGCAGCGTTGCGGTCTCTTTAGAAGGAAAACTGTTTTTT. Translation: CSVAVSLEGKLFF. Based on the CDR3 plus reference TRBV29-1 and TRBJ1-4, the full variable domain is SAVISQKPSRDICQRGTSLTIQCQVDSQVTMMFWYRQQPGQSLTLIATANQGSEATYESGFVIDKFPISRPNLTFSTLTVSNMSPEDSSIYLCSVAVSLEGKLFFGSGTQLSVL.

The gene calls are TRBV7-2 and TRBJ1-2; D unresolved. The CDR3 is made up of 13 amino acids. In germline, CDR1 is SGHTA, CDR2 FQGNSA. Deletions cut 1 base from V and 5 bases from J, with 8 bases between. The CDR3 bases are TGTGCCAGCAGCTTAGTGGAGGATTATGGCTACACCTTC. Translation gives CASSLVEDYGYTF. The full variable domain, completed using reference TRBV7-2 and TRBJ1-2, is GAGVSQSPSNKVTEKGKDVELRCDPISGHTALYWYRQSLGQGLEFLIYFQGNSAPDKSGLPSDRFSAERTGGSVSTLTIQRTQQEDSAVYLCASSLVEDYGYTFGSGTRLTVV.

This chain links TRBV2 with TRBJ2-3; TRBD2 aligns across 8 bases. Looked up from germline, CDR1 is SNHLY and CDR2 is FYNNEI. J was trimmed by 1 base and V by 6 bases; bases with no gene match: 9. The CDR3 sequence is 16 residues long. This CDR3 is CASRGKRGRGTDTQYF. CDR3 bases: TGTGCCAGCAGAGGTAAGCGGGGGAGGGGCACAGATACGCAGTATTTT.

The V call is TRBV19, the J call TRBJ2-1; 12 positions match TRBD2. V was clipped by 9 bases and J by 3 bases; unmatched bases: 6. Germline CDR1 is LNHDA and CDR2 is SQIVND (reference sequence). This CDR3 is 15 amino acids long. In DNA form, the CDR3 reads TGTGCCAGCATACGGACTAGCGGGGACTACAATGAGCAGTTCTTC. This encodes CASIRTSGDYNEQFF. Full variable domain (remainder filled in from reference TRBV19 and TRBJ2-1): DGGITQSPKYLFRKEGQNVTLSCEQNLNHDAMYWYRQDPGQGLRLIYYSQIVNDFQKGDIAEGYSVSREKKESFPLTVTSAQKNPTAFYLCASIRTSGDYNEQFFGPGTRLTVL.

This sequence joins TRBV7-2 and TRBJ1-2; 7 nucleotides match TRBD1. Trimming took 5 bases from V and 4 from J; bases not matched to a gene: 4. Germline-derived CDR1 and CDR2 are SGHTA and FQGNSA. The CDR3 contains 13 residues. This CDR3 reads CASSMTGIYGYTF. The CDR3 DNA reads TGTGCCAGCAGCATGACAGGGATCTATGGCTACACCTTC.

This clone was seen once. This chain joins TRBV4-3 and TRBJ1-1; 9 bases line up with TRBD1. Germline CDR1 is LGHNA and CDR2 is YSLEER. This CDR3 spans 16 amino acids. After removal of 0 bases from V and 0 bases from J, the junction contained 2 bases not matched to a gene. CDR3 DNA sequence: TGCGCCAGCAGCCAAGACCGGACAGGGGTGAACACTGAAGCTTTCTTT. It encodes CASSQDRTGVNTEAFF.

V and J are TRBV19 and TRBJ2-7; D might be TRBD2 (6 bases). The length of the CDR3 is 17 residues. In germline, CDR1 is LNHDA, CDR2 SQIVND (reference sequence). The V and J ends lost 8 bases and 4 bases respectively, with 27 bases between them. Here the CDR3 reads CASEGIGGAGPAYEQYF. As DNA, the CDR3 is TGTGCCAGTGAAGGAATTGGAGGGGCCGGTCCGGCATACGAGCAGTACTTC.

The chain is built from TRBV12-3 or TRBV12-4 and TRBJ2-1; no definite D call. The CDR3 covers 11 residues. V lost 3 bases, J lost 8 bases, and 5 bases lay in between. The CDR3 region is CASSFRHEQFF. CDR3 DNA sequence: TGTGCCAGCAGTTTTCGTCATGAGCAGTTCTTC.

This clone was observed once. The chain joins TRBV21-1 to TRBJ2-1; TRBD2 was called by the table and not checked on the DNA. TRBV21-1 is listed as a pseudogene. This CDR3 is built from 18 residues. The CDR3 DNA sequence: TGTGCCAGCAGCAGAGACAACTCTAGCGGGAGTGGGAAGAATGAGCAGTTCTTC. Protein sequence: CASSRDNSSGSGKNEQFF.

This rearrangement joins TRBV7-9 to TRBJ2-1; 8 bases agree with TRBD2. CDR1 is SEHNR and CDR2 is FQNEAQ in the germline V gene (reference sequence). CDR3 size: 15 residues. The junction had 4 bases not matched to a gene; V was cut back by 3 bases and J by 3 bases. CDR3: CASSFGRAGYNEQFF. The CDR3 DNA sequence: TGTGCCAGCAGCTTCGGGAGGGCGGGCTACAATGAGCAGTTCTTC.